Each of the 9 T cell receptor beta chains below was sequenced from the same sample in a study of beta chain features in type 1 diabetes. The entirety of the isolated RNA underwent reverse transcription, so expressed TCRB transcripts were sequenced. Generated by immunoSEQ multiplex PCR, the TCRdb table keeps only in-frame clones and is missing some. The table shows 810,000 or so clones, with roughly 15% occurring only once. Sequences were obtained from naive CD4+ T cells from blood. These TCRs come from a woman between 18 and 29 years old in good health.

This clone showed up just a few times. This chain joins TRBV28 and TRBJ1-5; TRBD1 agrees at 8 bases. The V and J ends lost 7 bases and 7 bases, in that order; junction bases with no gene match: 9. Germline V lookup: CDR1 MDHEN, CDR2 SYDVKM. The CDR3 contains 14 residues. CDR3 in amino acids: CASKTGGGVQPQHF. Here the CDR3 DNA reads TGTGCCAGCAAAACAGGGGGTGGTGTACAGCCCCAGCATTTT. Looking up the rest from reference TRBV28 and TRBJ1-5 gives the full variable domain: DVKVTQSSRYLVKRTGEKVFLECVQDMDHENMFWYRQDPGLGLRLIYFSYDVKMKEKGDIPEGYSVSREKKERFSLILESASTNQTSMYLCASKTGGGVQPQHFGDGTRLSIL.

This clone was counted only a few times. The genes are TRBV2 and TRBJ1-5; D uncertain. V dropped 6 bases and J dropped 2 bases, with 11 bases sitting between them. CDR1 is SNHLY and CDR2 is FYNNEI in the germline V gene. The CDR3 runs to 14 residues. The CDR3: CASSSSLGNQPQHF. In DNA, the CDR3 is TGTGCCAGCAGCTCGAGTCTGGGCAATCAGCCCCAGCATTTT.

The chain recombines TRBV7-2 with TRBJ1-4, with D perhaps TRBD1 (5 bases). The CDR3 runs 13 residues. V was cut by 8 bases and J by 7 bases, with 14 bases left in between. From germline, CDR1 is SGHTA and CDR2 FQGNSA. DNA of the CDR3: TGTGCCAGCGGAAATTACGGGGGTGAAAAACTGTTTTTT. Amino acids: CASGNYGGEKLFF.

This clone was recorded a few times. The V call is TRBV10-3, the J call TRBJ2-5; D is possibly TRBD2 (6 bases). V lost 2 bases and J lost 5, with 18 bases in between. Germline V gene data show CDR1 as ENHRY and CDR2 as SYGVKD. The CDR3 is made up of 16 amino acids. CDR3 in DNA: TGTGCCATCAGTGAGCCAGGAGGGGAGGAGGGGGAGACCCAGTACTTC. The encoded protein is CAISEPGGEEGETQYF.

This clone showed up just a few times. A read error may account for a junction end that differs from germline. The chain is built from TRBV6-1 and TRBJ2-7; D is unresolved. Germline lookup yields CDR1 MNHNS and CDR2 SASEGT. CDR3 length: 12 residues. The chain's CDR3 is CATSLLWNEQYF. The CDR3 DNA reads as TGTGCCACCAGTCTCCTCTGGAACGAGCAGTACTTC.

The rearrangement uses TRBV5-4 and TRBJ2-7, with D possibly being TRBD1 (8 bases). The length of the CDR3 is 16 residues. Trimming stripped 4 bases from V and 3 bases from J, with 20 bases between. CDR1 and CDR2 from the germline V gene are SGHNT and YYREEE (reference sequence). The CDR3 loop reads CASSQSTGEGSYEQYF. The CDR3 nucleotides read TGTGCCAGCAGCCAATCGACAGGGGAGGGGAGCTACGAGCAGTACTTC.

The chain employs TRBV4-1 and TRBJ2-7; D uncertain. Germline V gene data show CDR1 as MGHRA and CDR2 as YSYEKL. Trimming took 0 bases from V and 2 from J, leaving 8 bases between them. The CDR3 runs 14 residues. Written as DNA, the CDR3 is TGCGCCAGCAGCCAAGATGCCAGTACCTACGAGCAGTACTTC. It codes for CASSQDASTYEQYF.

The gene calls are TRBV9 and TRBJ2-1; 13 bases line up with TRBD2. CDR1 is SGDLS, CDR2 YYNGEE, per germline. V was clipped by 2 bases and J by 8 bases; unmatched bases: 4. The CDR3 sequence is 15 residues long. The DNA of the CDR3 is TGTGCCAGCAGCGTTCGACTAGCGGGAGGTCATGAGCAGTTCTTC. The encoded protein is CASSVRLAGGHEQFF.

V and J are TRBV6-5 and TRBJ2-7; D perhaps matches TRBD1 (6 bases). Trimming cost V 6 bases and J 3 bases, with 12 bases left between them. The CDR3 sequence is 13 residues long. Germline CDR1 reads MNHEY; CDR2 reads SVGAGI. This CDR3 is CASSSTGSYEQYF. In nucleotides, the CDR3 is TGTGCCAGCAGCTCGACAGGAAGCTACGAGCAGTACTTC.